Following are 5 T cell receptor beta chains from one sample sequenced in a study of T cell responses to AZD1222 COVID-19 vaccine. The assay was immunoSEQ multiplex PCR, and TCRdb's table has in-frame clones only and misses some. The repertoire holds more than 95,000 clones, with approximately 85% as singletons. This sample comprised peripheral blood, obtained 28 days after the second AZD1222 dose. The source of these receptors is an adult who received the AZD1222 COVID-19 vaccine.

V and J are TRBV7-9 and TRBJ1-1; no definite D call. The V gene lost 6 bases and the J gene lost 0 bases, with 17 bases spanning the gap. The CDR3 sequence is 16 residues long. Germline assignment: CDR1 SEHNR and CDR2 FQNEAQ (reference sequence). The CDR3 spells CASRPIGSRMNTEAFF. The CDR3 nucleotides read TGTGCCAGCAGACCCATCGGCAGCAGGATGAACACTGAAGCTTTCTTT.

The rearrangement joins TRBV18 to TRBJ2-1; D possibly corresponds to TRBD1 (6 bases). Trimming took 3 bases from V and 5 from J, leaving 17 bases between them. The germline gives CDR1 KGHSH, CDR2 LQKENI. The CDR3 totals 16 residues. The DNA of the CDR3 is TGTGCCAGCTCACCGATTGGGGGCGCAGGAGACAATGAGCAGTTCTTC. This codes for CASSPIGGAGDNEQFF.

The V and J genes are TRBV5-1 and TRBJ1-5, with 9 bases lining up with TRBD1. The V gene end was trimmed by 3 bases and the J gene end by 4 bases; junction bases not matched to a gene: 8. The CDR3 loop spans 16 amino acids. Germline V gene data show CDR1 as SGHRS and CDR2 as YFSETQ. The CDR3 DNA is TGCGCCAGCAGCTCGGGACAGGGTGAGCCTAATCAGCCCCAGCATTTT. This encodes CASSSGQGEPNQPQHF.

V gene TRBV5-1 combines with J gene TRBJ2-2; D is tentatively TRBD1 or TRBD2 (6 bases each). The germline V and J ends were trimmed by 0 bases and 4 bases, with 10 bases remaining between them. The CDR3 has 15 amino acids. Germline loops: CDR1 SGHRS, CDR2 YFSETQ. The CDR3 DNA sequence: TGCGCCAGCAGCTTGGGAGGGGGGCGCACCGGGGAGCTGTTTTTT. It yields the protein CASSLGGGRTGELFF.

The V gene is TRBV7-2, the J gene TRBJ2-3, with TRBD2 matching 8 bases. CDR1 and CDR2 (germline): SGHTA, FQGNSA. The CDR3 has 13 residues. V lost 11 bases, J lost 2 bases, and 6 bases stayed unmatched. The CDR3 protein is CAVGRGDTDTQYF. The CDR3 coding sequence is TGTGCCGTCGGGCGGGGGGACACAGATACGCAGTATTTT.